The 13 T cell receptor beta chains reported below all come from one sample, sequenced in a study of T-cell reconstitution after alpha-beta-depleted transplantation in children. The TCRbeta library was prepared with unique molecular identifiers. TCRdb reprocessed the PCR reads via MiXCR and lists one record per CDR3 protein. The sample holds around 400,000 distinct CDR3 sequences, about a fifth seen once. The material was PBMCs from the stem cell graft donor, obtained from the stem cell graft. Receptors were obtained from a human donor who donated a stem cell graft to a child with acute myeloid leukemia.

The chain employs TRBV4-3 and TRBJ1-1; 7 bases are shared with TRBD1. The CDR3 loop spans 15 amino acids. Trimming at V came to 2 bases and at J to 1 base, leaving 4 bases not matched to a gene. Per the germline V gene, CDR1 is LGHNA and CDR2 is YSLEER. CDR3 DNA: TGCGCCAGCAGCCAATCGAGGACAGGGAACACTGAAGCTTTCTTT. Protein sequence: CASSQSRTGNTEAFF.

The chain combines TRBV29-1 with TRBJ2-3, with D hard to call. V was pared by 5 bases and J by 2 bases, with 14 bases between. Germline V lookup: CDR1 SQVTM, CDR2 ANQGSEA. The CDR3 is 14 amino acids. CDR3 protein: CSVSPSGITDTQYF. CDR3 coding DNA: TGCAGCGTTTCCCCCTCGGGCATCACAGATACGCAGTATTTT.

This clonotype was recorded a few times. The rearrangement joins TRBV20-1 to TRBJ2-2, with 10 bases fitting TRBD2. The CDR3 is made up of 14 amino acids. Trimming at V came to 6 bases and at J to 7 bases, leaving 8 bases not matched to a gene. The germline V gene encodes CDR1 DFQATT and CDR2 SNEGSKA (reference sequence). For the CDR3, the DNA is TGCAGTGCGCGTCTAGCGGGAGTATTCGGGGAGCTGTTTTTT. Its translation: CSARLAGVFGELFF.

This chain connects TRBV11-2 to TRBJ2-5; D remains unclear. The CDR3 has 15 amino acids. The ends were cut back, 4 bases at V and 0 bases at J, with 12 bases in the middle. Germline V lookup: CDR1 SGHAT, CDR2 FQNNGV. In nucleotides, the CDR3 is TGTGCCAGCAGCTCTTACCCAGAGTACCAAGAGACCCAGTACTTC. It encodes CASSSYPEYQETQYF.

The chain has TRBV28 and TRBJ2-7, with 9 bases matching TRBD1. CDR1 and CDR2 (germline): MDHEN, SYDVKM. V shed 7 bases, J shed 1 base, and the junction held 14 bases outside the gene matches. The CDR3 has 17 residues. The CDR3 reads CASNLKPGQGLSYEQYF. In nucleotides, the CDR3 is TGTGCCAGCAATCTAAAGCCGGGACAGGGTCTTTCCTACGAGCAGTACTTC. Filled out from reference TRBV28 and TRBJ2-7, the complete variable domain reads DVKVTQSSRYLVKRTGEKVFLECVQDMDHENMFWYRQDPGLGLRLIYFSYDVKMKEKGDIPEGYSVSREKKERFSLILESASTNQTSMYLCASNLKPGQGLSYEQYFGPGTRLTVT.

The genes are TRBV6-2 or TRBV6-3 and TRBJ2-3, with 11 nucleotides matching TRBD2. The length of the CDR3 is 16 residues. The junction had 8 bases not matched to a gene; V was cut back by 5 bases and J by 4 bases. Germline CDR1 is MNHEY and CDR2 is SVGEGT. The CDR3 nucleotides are TGTGCCAGCAGTCGGCTAGCGGGAGGAGCCGCAGATACGCAGTATTTT. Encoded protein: CASSRLAGGAADTQYF.

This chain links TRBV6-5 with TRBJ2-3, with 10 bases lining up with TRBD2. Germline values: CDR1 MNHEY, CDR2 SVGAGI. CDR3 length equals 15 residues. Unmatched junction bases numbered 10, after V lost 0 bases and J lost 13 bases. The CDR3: CASSYSTSGSPREYF. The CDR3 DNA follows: TGTGCCAGCAGTTACTCGACTAGCGGGTCCCCAAGGGAGTATTTT.

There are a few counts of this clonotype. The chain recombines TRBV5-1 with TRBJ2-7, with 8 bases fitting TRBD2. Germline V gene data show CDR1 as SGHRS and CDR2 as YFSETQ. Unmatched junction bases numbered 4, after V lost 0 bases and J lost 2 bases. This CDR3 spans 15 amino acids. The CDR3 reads CASSLGGTSAYEQYF. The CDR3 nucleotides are TGCGCCAGCAGCTTGGGGGGGACTAGTGCCTACGAGCAGTACTTC. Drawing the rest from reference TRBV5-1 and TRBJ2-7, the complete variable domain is KAGVTQTPRYLIKTRGQQVTLSCSPISGHRSVSWYQQTPGQGLQFLFEYFSETQRNKGNFPGRFSGRQFSNSRSEMNVSTLELGDSALYLCASSLGGTSAYEQYFGPGTRLTVT.

CDR3 DNA: TGCGCCAGCAGCCAAGAAGCTCCCGGGAACGAGCAGTACTTC. It is translated as CASSQEAPGNEQYF. The chain has TRBV4-1 and TRBJ2-7, with TRBD2 as a possible D gene (5 bases). Germline assignment: CDR1 MGHRA and CDR2 YSYEKL. Trimming took off 0 bases at V and 5 bases at J, with 11 bases between the two ends. This CDR3 contains 14 residues.

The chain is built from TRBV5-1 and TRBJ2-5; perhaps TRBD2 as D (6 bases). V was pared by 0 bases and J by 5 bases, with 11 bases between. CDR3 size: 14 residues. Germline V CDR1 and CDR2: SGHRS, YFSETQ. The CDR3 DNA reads TGCGCCAGCAGCTTGGACCCCGGGAGTGAGACCCAGTACTTC. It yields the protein CASSLDPGSETQYF.

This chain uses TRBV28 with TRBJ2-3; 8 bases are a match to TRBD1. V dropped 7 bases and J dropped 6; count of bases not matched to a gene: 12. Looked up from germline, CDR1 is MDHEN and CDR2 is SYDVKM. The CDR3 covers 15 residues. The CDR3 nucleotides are TGTGCCAGCACCACCTCCGGACAGGGAACCGATACGCAGTATTTT. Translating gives CASTTSGQGTDTQYF.

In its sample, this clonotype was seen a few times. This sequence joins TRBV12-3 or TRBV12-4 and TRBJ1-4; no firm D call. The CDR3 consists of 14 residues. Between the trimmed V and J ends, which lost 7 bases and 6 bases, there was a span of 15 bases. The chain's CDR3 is CASKRDRSHEKLFF. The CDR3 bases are TGTGCCAGCAAGAGGGATCGGAGCCATGAAAAACTGTTTTTT.

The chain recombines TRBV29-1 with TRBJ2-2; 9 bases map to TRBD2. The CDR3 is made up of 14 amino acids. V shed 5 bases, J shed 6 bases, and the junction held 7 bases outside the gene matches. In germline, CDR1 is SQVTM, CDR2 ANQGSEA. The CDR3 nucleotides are TGCAGCGTTCGGCGGGAGGGGGAGCCCGGGGAGCTGTTTTTT. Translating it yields CSVRREGEPGELFF.